This is a list of T cell receptor beta chains from one sample in a study of T cell responses to AZD1222 COVID-19 vaccine. Profiled with immunoSEQ multiplex PCR; TCRdb holds only in-frame clones, not every one. This table has 120,000 or so clones, around 92% appearing once. The source material was peripheral blood, sampled on day 0 of AZD1222 vaccination. These receptors were obtained from an adult in good health. CDR3s include the opening cysteine and the closing phenylalanine or tryptophan. A D gene is named only where the DNA matches it firmly. Some rows have no size entry. The others give once, few or many, or a class for an expanded clone.

cdr3_nt: TGTGCCAGCAGCTTAGTGGCACCCCCCTCCTACAATGAGCAGTTCTTC
cdr3_aa: CASSLVAPPSYNEQFF
d_call: .
v_call: TRBV7-8
j_call: TRBJ2-1
cdr3_length: 16
clone_size: .

cdr3_nt: TGTGCCAGCTCACCCTACGGGGGGGGCTATGGCTACACCTTC
cdr3_aa: CASSPYGGGYGYTF
d_call: .
v_call: TRBV18
j_call: TRBJ1-2
cdr3_length: 14
clone_size: .

cdr3_nt: TGTGCCAGCAGGGCAGAGACAGGACAGCCCCAGCATTTT
cdr3_aa: CASRAETGQPQHF
d_call: .
v_call: TRBV2
j_call: TRBJ1-5
cdr3_length: 13
clone_size: .

cdr3_nt: TGTGCCAGCAGCCTCCGAGCGGGAGGGTTCTCCTACGAGCAGTACTTC
cdr3_aa: CASSLRAGGFSYEQYF
d_call: TRBD2
v_call: TRBV3-1/TRBV3-2
j_call: TRBJ2-7
cdr3_length: 16
clone_size: .

cdr3_nt: TGTGCCAGCAGGAGCGGGGGGAGCTCCTACGAGCAGTACTTC
cdr3_aa: CASRSGGSSYEQYF
d_call: TRBD2
v_call: TRBV6-5
j_call: TRBJ2-7
cdr3_length: 14
clone_size: .

cdr3_nt: TGCAGCGTTGAAGAAGCGGGAGGCTCAGATGAGCAGTTCTTC
cdr3_aa: CSVEEAGGSDEQFF
d_call: TRBD2
v_call: TRBV29-1
j_call: TRBJ2-1
cdr3_length: 14
clone_size: few

cdr3_nt: TGCGCCAGCAGCTTGAATAGGGGAGTCACTGAAGCTTTCTTT
cdr3_aa: CASSLNRGVTEAFF
d_call: .
v_call: TRBV5-1
j_call: TRBJ1-1
cdr3_length: 14
clone_size: .

cdr3_nt: TGTGCCAGCAGTGTGGACGGAGTCTACGAGCAGTACTTC
cdr3_aa: CASSVDGVYEQYF
d_call: .
v_call: TRBV28
j_call: TRBJ2-7
cdr3_length: 13
clone_size: .

cdr3_nt: TGTGCCAGCAGCCCCCGTATGACAGGCAGGAAAAACGAGCAGTACTTC
cdr3_aa: CASSPRMTGRKNEQYF
d_call: .
v_call: TRBV7-8
j_call: TRBJ2-7
cdr3_length: 16
clone_size: .

cdr3_nt: TGTGCCAGCACCCGGGGACGGAGTCAGACCTACGAGCAGTACTTC
cdr3_aa: CASTRGRSQTYEQYF
d_call: .
v_call: TRBV2
j_call: TRBJ2-7
cdr3_length: 15
clone_size: .

cdr3_nt: TGTGCCAGTTGGGCAGCTCCTGGCAATGAGCAGTTCTTC
cdr3_aa: CASWAAPGNEQFF
d_call: .
v_call: TRBV6-5
j_call: TRBJ2-1
cdr3_length: 13
clone_size: .

cdr3_nt: TGTGCCAGCAGCTTGGGTGACCCTTACACTGAAGCTTTCTTT
cdr3_aa: CASSLGDPYTEAFF
d_call: .
v_call: TRBV7-9
j_call: TRBJ1-1
cdr3_length: 14
clone_size: .

cdr3_nt: TGTGCCAGCAGTTTCACTAGCGGTGACAATGAGCAGTTCTTC
cdr3_aa: CASSFTSGDNEQFF
d_call: TRBD2
v_call: TRBV2
j_call: TRBJ2-1
cdr3_length: 14
clone_size: .

cdr3_nt: TGTGCCAGCCAAGCGGGCAGACAATACACTGAAGCTTTCTTT
cdr3_aa: CASQAGRQYTEAFF
d_call: .
v_call: TRBV27
j_call: TRBJ1-1
cdr3_length: 14
clone_size: .

cdr3_nt: TGCGCCAGCAGCTTCGGCACAGGGAGGAACACCGGGGAGCTGTTTTTT
cdr3_aa: CASSFGTGRNTGELFF
d_call: .
v_call: TRBV5-1
j_call: TRBJ2-2
cdr3_length: 16
clone_size: .

cdr3_nt: TGTGCCACCAGCAGACCAGGGACGCAGCCCCAGCATTTT
cdr3_aa: CATSRPGTQPQHF
d_call: .
v_call: TRBV15
j_call: TRBJ1-5
cdr3_length: 13
clone_size: .

cdr3_nt: TGTGCCTGGAGGGCGGGAGGCACTGAAGCTTTCTTT
cdr3_aa: CAWRAGGTEAFF
d_call: .
v_call: TRBV30
j_call: TRBJ1-1
cdr3_length: 12
clone_size: once

cdr3_nt: TGTGCCAGCAGCCCGACCCACGGAAACACTGAAGCTTTCTTT
cdr3_aa: CASSPTHGNTEAFF
d_call: .
v_call: TRBV7-3
j_call: TRBJ1-1
cdr3_length: 14
clone_size: once

cdr3_nt: TGCAGTGCTAGTTCCGGCACCTTAAAGACCCAGTACTTC
cdr3_aa: CSASSGTLKTQYF
d_call: .
v_call: TRBV20-1
j_call: TRBJ2-5
cdr3_length: 13
clone_size: .

cdr3_nt: TGTGCCAGTAGGACAGGTTCCCAGGAGTACACTGAAGCTTTCTTT
cdr3_aa: CASRTGSQEYTEAFF
d_call: .
v_call: TRBV19
j_call: TRBJ1-1
cdr3_length: 15
clone_size: once

cdr3_nt: TGCGCCAGCAGTACGGACAGGGTTTACTACGAGCAGTACTTC
cdr3_aa: CASSTDRVYYEQYF
d_call: TRBD1
v_call: TRBV23-1
j_call: TRBJ2-7
cdr3_length: 14
clone_size: .

cdr3_nt: TGCAACCCGGACAGGAGAGGGGAAGCTTTCTTT
cdr3_aa: CNPDRRGEAFF
d_call: TRBD1
v_call: TRBV20-1
j_call: TRBJ1-1
cdr3_length: 11
clone_size: .

cdr3_nt: TGTGCCAGCAGCGTACAGGGGGCGGGTGGGGTCACAGATACGCAGTATTTT
cdr3_aa: CASSVQGAGGVTDTQYF
d_call: TRBD1
v_call: TRBV9
j_call: TRBJ2-3
cdr3_length: 17
clone_size: .

cdr3_nt: TGTGCCAGCAGTAACCGGGACTATGGGGCCTACGAGCAGTACTTC
cdr3_aa: CASSNRDYGAYEQYF
d_call: TRBD2
v_call: TRBV13
j_call: TRBJ2-7
cdr3_length: 15
clone_size: .

cdr3_nt: TGCAGTGCTAGTTCTAGCGGAAGCTACGAGCAGTACTTC
cdr3_aa: CSASSSGSYEQYF
d_call: TRBD2
v_call: TRBV20-1
j_call: TRBJ2-7
cdr3_length: 13
clone_size: .

cdr3_nt: TGTGCCAGCAGCCCCCTCCCGACTAGCGGGCCTTTCTCCTACGAGCAGTACTTC
cdr3_aa: CASSPLPTSGPFSYEQYF
d_call: TRBD2
v_call: TRBV9
j_call: TRBJ2-7
cdr3_length: 18
clone_size: .

cdr3_nt: TGTGCCAGCAGCTTGGTATGGGACTCCTACGAGCAGTACTTC
cdr3_aa: CASSLVWDSYEQYF
d_call: .
v_call: TRBV5-8
j_call: TRBJ2-7
cdr3_length: 14
clone_size: once

cdr3_nt: TGTGCCAGCAGCTTAGCTAGAGTCAGCACAGATACGCAGTATTTT
cdr3_aa: CASSLARVSTDTQYF
d_call: .
v_call: TRBV13
j_call: TRBJ2-3
cdr3_length: 15
clone_size: .

cdr3_nt: TGTGCCAGTAGTATATTGTGGGCCAACCAGGACACTGAAGCTTTCTTT
cdr3_aa: CASSILWANQDTEAFF
d_call: .
v_call: TRBV19
j_call: TRBJ1-1
cdr3_length: 16
clone_size: .

cdr3_nt: TGTGCCAGCAGTTATAGGGGGGATTACGAGCAGTACTTC
cdr3_aa: CASSYRGDYEQYF
d_call: .
v_call: TRBV6-5
j_call: TRBJ2-7
cdr3_length: 13
clone_size: .

cdr3_nt: TGCAGTCCAGGGGGGGTAGGCTACACCTTC
cdr3_aa: CSPGGVGYTF
d_call: TRBD1
v_call: TRBV20-1
j_call: TRBJ1-2
cdr3_length: 10
clone_size: .

cdr3_nt: TGTGCCAGCAGCCAAGGGCCAACTAATGAAAAACTGTTTTTT
cdr3_aa: CASSQGPTNEKLFF
d_call: .
v_call: TRBV6-5
j_call: TRBJ1-4
cdr3_length: 14
clone_size: .

cdr3_nt: TGTGCCAGTAGTCCAGGAGCCATGGGCGGCAACGAGCAGTACTTC
cdr3_aa: CASSPGAMGGNEQYF
d_call: .
v_call: TRBV19
j_call: TRBJ2-7
cdr3_length: 15
clone_size: .

cdr3_nt: TGTGCCAGCAGTTACCCGCCCGGCGGGACCTACAATGAGCAGTTCTTC
cdr3_aa: CASSYPPGGTYNEQFF
d_call: .
v_call: TRBV6-5
j_call: TRBJ2-1
cdr3_length: 16
clone_size: .

cdr3_nt: TGTGCCAGCAGCCCGAGGACTGGCAGCTCCTACGAGCAGTACTTC
cdr3_aa: CASSPRTGSSYEQYF
d_call: .
v_call: TRBV5-4
j_call: TRBJ2-7
cdr3_length: 15
clone_size: .

cdr3_nt: TGTGCCAGCAGGGTTTCCAATCAGCCCCAGCATTTT
cdr3_aa: CASRVSNQPQHF
d_call: .
v_call: TRBV12-3/TRBV12-4
j_call: TRBJ1-5
cdr3_length: 12
clone_size: .

cdr3_nt: TGTGCCAGCAGTTGGGACGGATCCTCTGGAAACACCATATATTTT
cdr3_aa: CASSWDGSSGNTIYF
d_call: .
v_call: TRBV28
j_call: TRBJ1-3
cdr3_length: 15
clone_size: .

cdr3_nt: TGCGCCAGCAAAGGTCTTGGAGGGTCTGGGGCCAACGTCCTGACTTTC
cdr3_aa: CASKGLGGSGANVLTF
d_call: .
v_call: TRBV4-1
j_call: TRBJ2-6
cdr3_length: 16
clone_size: .

cdr3_nt: TGTGCCAGCCGGGGTTTCGCGGACACTGAAGCTTTCTTT
cdr3_aa: CASRGFADTEAFF
d_call: .
v_call: TRBV27
j_call: TRBJ1-1
cdr3_length: 13
clone_size: once

cdr3_nt: TGTGCCAGCTCACCACTGTCCGGGGAGCTGTTTTTT
cdr3_aa: CASSPLSGELFF
d_call: .
v_call: TRBV18
j_call: TRBJ2-2
cdr3_length: 12
clone_size: .

cdr3_nt: TGTGCCAGCAGTGGAGAGGTTAATGAAAAACTGTTTTTT
cdr3_aa: CASSGEVNEKLFF
d_call: .
v_call: TRBV2
j_call: TRBJ1-4
cdr3_length: 13
clone_size: .

cdr3_nt: TGCGCCAGCAGCAGGGTCAGGGGCTACGAGCAGTACTTC
cdr3_aa: CASSRVRGYEQYF
d_call: .
v_call: TRBV5-1
j_call: TRBJ2-7
cdr3_length: 13
clone_size: .

cdr3_nt: TGTGCCAGCAGCACCTCGCGCGGACAGCCCCAGCATTTT
cdr3_aa: CASSTSRGQPQHF
d_call: .
v_call: TRBV11-2
j_call: TRBJ1-5
cdr3_length: 13
clone_size: .

cdr3_nt: TGTGCCAGCAGACCAGACTCGTGGGGCGAAAAACTGTTTTTT
cdr3_aa: CASRPDSWGEKLFF
d_call: .
v_call: TRBV2
j_call: TRBJ1-4
cdr3_length: 14
clone_size: .

cdr3_nt: TGCAGCGCGATACTGGTGGAAGCTTTCTTT
cdr3_aa: CSAILVEAFF
d_call: .
v_call: TRBV29-1
j_call: TRBJ1-1
cdr3_length: 10
clone_size: .

cdr3_nt: TGTGCCAGCAGCGTAGTTGGGACAGATACGCAGTATTTT
cdr3_aa: CASSVVGTDTQYF
d_call: .
v_call: TRBV9
j_call: TRBJ2-3
cdr3_length: 13
clone_size: .